This note documents a single T cell receptor (beta chain) sequence. These data belong to a study of blood T cell repertoires in COVID-19. Study-level information: The study drew acute and convalescent COVID-19 samples from the United States, Italy and Spain.

Ages ranged from roughly 18 to 100 years, with residence in about 23 US areas. Cohorts were based on clinical histories the participants reported. CDR3 length equals 12 residues. Trimming removed 7 bases from V and 8 bases from J; junction bases left unmatched: 5. CDR1 and CDR2 from the germline V gene are MDHEN and SYDVKM. Original processing notes: Amplification of reference gene primers was used by the study to estimate nucleated cell counts. Here immunoSEQ multiplex PCR was the method, and the copy in TCRdb shows in-frame clones only, minus some. V and J calls and clone size are as listed in that table; D and trimming were resolved from the DNA. Among approximately 250,000 clones listed, about 87% were seen once.

The receptor was isolated from a woman aged 40 to 49 with acute COVID-19. The J gene is TRBJ2-1, the V gene TRBV28; 7 bases match TRBD2. Sequencing was performed on PBMCs or T cells enriched from blood (not recorded which). CDR3 sequence (DNA): TGTGCCAGCAAAGCGGGACGGTATGAGCAGTTCTTC. Amino acids: CASKAGRYEQFF.